Shown below are 21 T cell receptor beta chains from a single sample sequenced in a study of blood T cell repertoires in COVID-19. Profiled with immunoSEQ multiplex PCR; TCRdb holds only in-frame clones, not every one. The top ten clones hold approximately 14% of a sample with around 170,000 clones, under 90% of them seen once. Sequencing used peripheral blood. The receptor source for this set is a man aged 25-40 years with active or convalescent COVID-19.

This clone has only one observation. The chain couples TRBV13 to TRBJ2-1; maybe TRBD2 (6 bases). With 4 bases removed from V and 5 bases from J, the gap between germline ends came to 15 bases. This CDR3 spans 15 amino acids. Germline CDR1 PRHDT, CDR2 FYEKMQ (reference sequence). The CDR3 DNA follows: TGTGCCAGCAGCTCAAGGCGGGGTAACAACAATGAGCAGTTCTTC. It is translated as CASSSRRGNNNEQFF. Full variable domain (remainder filled in from reference TRBV13 and TRBJ2-1): AAGVIQSPRHLIKEKRETATLKCYPIPRHDTVYWYQQGPGQDPQFLISFYEKMQSDKGSIPDRFSAQQFSDYHSELNMSSLELGDSALYFCASSSRRGNNNEQFFGPGTRLTVL.

The V and J genes are TRBV2 and TRBJ2-5; 14 bases map to TRBD2. Looked up from germline, CDR1 is SNHLY and CDR2 is FYNNEI. With 7 bases clipped from V and 3 bases from J, the junction kept 7 bases outside the gene matches. The CDR3 length is 16 residues. The CDR3: CASTKGLAGVKETQYF. In nucleotides, the CDR3 is TGTGCCAGCACTAAGGGACTAGCGGGAGTAAAAGAGACCCAGTACTTC.

The sample holds a few counts of this clone. This sequence joins TRBV7-2 and TRBJ1-1; D remains ambiguous. Between the trimmed V and J ends, which lost 6 bases and 8 bases, there was a span of 10 bases. Germline CDR1 SGHTA, CDR2 FQGNSA. This CDR3 is built from 11 residues. This chain's CDR3 is CASRALSEAFF. CDR3 in DNA: TGTGCCAGCAGAGCCCTCTCCGAAGCTTTCTTT.

The J gene is TRBJ2-7, the V gene TRBV5-5; 7 nucleotides match TRBD1. Germline CDR1 reads SGHKS; CDR2 reads YYEKEE (reference sequence). The CDR3 runs to 13 residues. J lost 3 bases, V lost 5 bases, and 5 bases had no gene match. The CDR3 sequence is CASRRDSRYEQYV. DNA of the CDR3: TGTGCCAGCAGACGGGACAGCCGCTACGAGCAGTACGTC.

The chain joins TRBV25-1 to TRBJ1-2; D possibly corresponds to TRBD1 (6 bases). V shed 5 bases and J shed 4 bases, with 14 bases lying between them. Germline V gene lookup returns CDR1 MGHDK and CDR2 SYGVNS. This CDR3 is built from 14 residues. DNA for the CDR3: TGTGCCAGCAGTCAAAGGACAGCTGGCTATGGCTACACCTTC. It codes for CASSQRTAGYGYTF.

This chain joins TRBV6-5 and TRBJ2-7; 7 bases map to TRBD1. Germline-derived CDR1 and CDR2 are MNHEY and SVGAGI. The CDR3 runs to 15 residues. The ends lost 4 bases at V and 4 bases at J; junction bases unmatched: 10. As DNA, the CDR3 is TGTGCCAGCAGTTCTTCCGGGGCAGGGGGTTACGAGCAGTACTTC. It yields the protein CASSSSGAGGYEQYF.

The chain couples TRBV7-6 to TRBJ1-1; 7 bases line up with TRBD1. Germline V gene data show CDR1 as SGHVS and CDR2 as FNYEAQ. This CDR3 has 12 amino acids. The trim removed 5 bases at V and 5 bases at J, leaving 2 bases unmatched. The CDR3 loop is CASSQQGTEAFF. The DNA for the CDR3 is TGTGCCAGCAGCCAACAGGGGACTGAAGCTTTCTTT.

The J gene is TRBJ1-1, the V gene TRBV3-1 (or the pseudogene TRBV3-2), with a possible D match to TRBD1 (6 bases). Per germline, CDR1 LGHDT and CDR2 YNNKEL (reference sequence). With 7 bases removed from V and 5 bases from J, the gap between germline ends came to 17 bases. This CDR3 has 14 amino acids. The CDR3 DNA reads TGTGCCAGCACACAGGGTTCGGGTAAGACTGAAGCTTTCTTT. Protein product: CASTQGSGKTEAFF.

The CDR3 protein is CASSPQTASPTEAFF. The CDR3 DNA is TGTGCCAGCTCACCTCAGACAGCTTCACCCACTGAAGCTTTCTTT. V is TRBV18 and J is TRBJ1-1; the D gene is possibly TRBD1 (5 bases). The CDR3 sequence is 15 residues long. Trimming pared 3 bases from V and 4 bases from J, leaving 15 bases between. CDR1 is KGHSH, CDR2 LQKENI, per germline.

This chain links TRBV6-5 with TRBJ2-3; 8 bases agree with TRBD2. Germline V gene data show CDR1 as MNHEY and CDR2 as SVGAGI. This CDR3 region has 13 residues. V lost 6 bases, J lost 1 base, and 0 bases stayed unmatched. CDR3 nucleotide sequence: TGTGCCAGCAGGACTAGCGGCACAGATACGCAGTATTTT. It translates to CASRTSGTDTQYF.

The chain's CDR3 is CASSPQGAGVGEYF. The CDR3 DNA sequence: TGTGCCAGCAGTCCACAGGGAGCTGGAGTGGGGGAGTACTTC. The chain is built from TRBV6-5 and TRBJ2-5, with D perhaps matching TRBD1 (6 bases). CDR1 is MNHEY and CDR2 is SVGAGI in the germline V gene. CDR3 length equals 14 residues. Trimming took off 5 bases at V and 12 bases at J, with 22 bases between the two ends.

V and J are TRBV27 and TRBJ1-4; perhaps TRBD1 as D (5 bases). In germline, CDR1 is MNHEY, CDR2 SMNVEV (reference sequence). The CDR3 has 14 amino acids. V gave up 2 bases and J gave up 8 bases, with 12 bases separating them. This CDR3 is CASSLLGRREKLFF. The CDR3, as DNA: TGTGCCAGCAGTTTACTGGGGCGGCGCGAAAAACTGTTTTTT.

A single count supports this clone. This chain joins TRBV25-1 and TRBJ1-5, with D possibly matching TRBD1 (5 bases). The CDR3 loop spans 14 amino acids. V shed 3 bases and J shed 6 bases, with 12 bases lying between them. Germline CDR1 reads MGHDK; CDR2 reads SYGVNS. The CDR3: CASSDAGPFQPQHF. CDR3 nucleotides: TGTGCCAGCAGTGACGCAGGGCCTTTTCAGCCCCAGCATTTT. The full variable domain, its missing parts supplied by reference TRBV25-1 and TRBJ1-5, is EADIYQTPRYLVIGTGKKITLECSQTMGHDKMYWYQQDPGMELHLIHYSYGVNSTEKGDLSSESTVSRIRTEHFPLTLESARPSHTSQYLCASSDAGPFQPQHFGDGTRLSIL.

This clone has only one observation. The gene calls are TRBV19 and TRBJ1-1; D is unclear. This CDR3 region has 14 residues. In germline, CDR1 is LNHDA, CDR2 SQIVND (reference sequence). Trimming stripped 3 bases from V and 6 bases from J, with 14 bases between. The CDR3 DNA reads as TGTGCCAGTAGTATCTCGCCAGGTAGATCTGAAGCTTTCTTT. Encoded protein: CASSISPGRSEAFF. Filled out from reference TRBV19 and TRBJ1-1, the complete variable domain reads DGGITQSPKYLFRKEGQNVTLSCEQNLNHDAMYWYRQDPGQGLRLIYYSQIVNDFQKGDIAEGYSVSREKKESFPLTVTSAQKNPTAFYLCASSISPGRSEAFFGQGTRLTVV.

On this clone itself: The junction departs from the called germline gene at one end, perhaps through a read error. The chain links TRBV11-2 to TRBJ1-2; D gene ambiguous. This CDR3 region has 14 residues. Germline V gene sequence: CDR1 SGHAT, CDR2 FQNNGV. CDR3 coding DNA: TGTGCCAGCAACTTAGCCCCACTACACTATGGCTACACCTTC. Translation gives CASNLAPLHYGYTF.

The V and J genes are TRBV28 and TRBJ2-7; the match to TRBD1 covers 8 bases. Trimming took 4 bases from V and 7 from J; bases not matched to a gene: 12. The CDR3 sequence is 15 residues long. Germline lookup yields CDR1 MDHEN and CDR2 SYDVKM. CDR3 protein: CASSSIGQGTGEQYV. In DNA, the CDR3 is TGTGCCAGCAGTTCCATCGGACAGGGTACGGGAGAGCAGTACGTC.

This clone was observed at least ten times. The rearrangement links TRBV5-1 to TRBJ2-3, with TRBD2 matching 12 bases. The V segment lost 5 bases and the J segment 5 bases; nucleotides outside the gene matches: 12. This CDR3 comprises 17 residues. Germline V gene data show CDR1 as SGHRS and CDR2 as YFSETQ. CDR3 nucleotides: TGCGCCAGCAGGGGCGCTAGCGGGAGGGCCGGGAGAGATACGCAGTATTTT. This sequence encodes CASRGASGRAGRDTQYF.

CDR3 protein: CASSQDWAQGQQFF. The CDR3 region has the DNA TGTGCCAGCAGCCAAGATTGGGCCCAAGGTCAACAGTTCTTC. This chain connects TRBV3-1 (or the pseudogene TRBV3-2) to TRBJ2-1; D unresolved. Trimming pared 0 bases from V and 13 bases from J, leaving 16 bases between. Germline V gives CDR1 LGHDT, CDR2 YNNKEL (reference sequence). This CDR3 is built from 14 residues.

DNA of the CDR3: TGCGCCAGCAGCCAAGATCGGGCTAGCGGGAGCTTGGCAGATACGCAGTATTTT. It specifies CASSQDRASGSLADTQYF. The J gene is TRBJ2-3, the V gene TRBV4-1, with 10 nucleotides matching TRBD2. Germline V gene lookup returns CDR1 MGHRA and CDR2 YSYEKL. This CDR3 has 18 amino acids. With V trimmed by 0 bases and J by 4 bases, 10 bases remained unmatched.

The rearrangement links TRBV6-5 to TRBJ1-1; D is ambiguous. V lost 4 bases, J lost 8 bases, and 8 bases lay in between. This CDR3 is built from 11 residues. CDR1 and CDR2 from the germline V gene are MNHEY and SVGAGI. DNA of the CDR3: TGTGCCAGCAGTTTGAGGGAGGAAGCTTTCTTT. It translates to CASSLREEAFF.

The chain has TRBV21-1 and TRBJ1-1. TRBV21-1 is shown as a pseudogene. CDR3 size: 13 residues. For the CDR3, the DNA is TGTGCCAGCAGCAATTGGGGGGAAACTGAAGCTTTCTTT. As protein: CASSNWGETEAFF.